This entry is about one TCR beta chain. The source of the sample is a study of T-cell memory formation after mild COVID-19. The junction had 11 bases not matched to a gene; V was cut back by 4 bases and J by 5 bases. CDR1 is SGDLS, CDR2 YYNGEE, per germline. The CDR3 is 15 amino acids. Using its own MiXCR run on the 5' RACE reads, TCRdb lists one record per CDR3 protein. The sample consists of 530,000 or so distinct CDR3 sequences, 15% to 20% of them appearing once. The rearrangement links TRBV9 to TRBJ2-7, with 8 bases that match TRBD1. Input material: PBMCs or a T cell subset sorted from them (not recorded which). The TCR was taken from an adult woman who had mild COVID-19 (a few samples of this study predate the infection). Cell type and time point are not known. Written as DNA, the CDR3 is TGTGCCAGCAGCCCCCTCGGACAGGGTTTGCACGAGCAGTACTTC. Its translation is CASSPLGQGLHEQYF.